These 16 T cell receptor beta chains came from one sample sequenced in a study of cytomegalovirus exposure and HLA in healthy donors. In the PCR, 60 Vbeta and 13 Jbeta primers were used. Here immunoSEQ multiplex PCR was the method, and the copy in TCRdb shows in-frame clones only, minus some. The repertoire holds about 150,000 clones, with just under 80% as singletons. Sequenced: PBMCs. The origin of the receptors is a man aged 30 to 39 in good health.

This rearrangement joins TRBV18 to TRBJ2-3, with 8 bases that match TRBD1. V dropped 4 bases and J dropped 2; count of bases not matched to a gene: 2. There are 14 residues in the CDR3. Germline V gives CDR1 KGHSH, CDR2 LQKENI. CDR3 sequence: CASSQTGATDTQYF. The CDR3 region has the DNA TGTGCCAGCTCACAGACAGGGGCCACAGATACGCAGTATTTT.

The V and J genes are TRBV15 and TRBJ2-5; perhaps TRBD2 as D (6 bases). The CDR3 has 15 amino acids. Germline CDR1 is LNHNV and CDR2 is YYDKDF (reference sequence). The ends were cut back, 4 bases at V and 1 base at J, with 13 bases in the middle. The DNA of the CDR3 is TGTGCCACCAGCACATTACCTAGCGTCCAAGAGACCCAGTACTTC. Protein product: CATSTLPSVQETQYF.

The chain combines TRBV7-9 with TRBJ2-1, with TRBD1 as a possible D gene (6 bases). Germline CDR1 is SEHNR and CDR2 is FQNEAQ (reference sequence). With 4 bases removed from V and 15 bases from J, the gap between germline ends came to 16 bases. CDR3 size: 12 residues. The CDR3 nucleotides read TGTGCCAGCAGCTGGCCACAGGGAAGTGCGTTCTTC. Translated, it gives CASSWPQGSAFF.

The chain joins TRBV6-5 to TRBJ2-2, with TRBD2 matching 10 bases. The CDR3 totals 15 residues. The V gene's germline CDR1 is MNHEY and CDR2 SVGAGI. The junction had 5 bases not matched to a gene; V was cut back by 6 bases and J by 4 bases. The CDR3 DNA reads as TGTGCCAGCAGCCTAGCGGGAGTGGTCACCGGGGAGCTGTTTTTT. It encodes CASSLAGVVTGELFF.

This chain links TRBV7-9 with TRBJ2-3, with 9 nucleotides matching TRBD2. The V segment lost 5 bases and the J segment 2 bases; nucleotides outside the gene matches: 5. The CDR3 runs 15 residues. The germline CDR1 and CDR2 sequences are SEHNR and FQNEAQ (reference sequence). CDR3 coding DNA: TGTGCCAGCAGCGGCCCGGGACTAGCCACAGATACGCAGTATTTT. It yields the protein CASSGPGLATDTQYF.

The chain combines TRBV6-5 with TRBJ2-1; 8 bases are shared with TRBD2. This CDR3 contains 12 residues. CDR1 and CDR2 (germline): MNHEY, SVGAGI. V gave up 2 bases and J gave up 9 bases; unmatched junction bases: 0. This CDR3 reads CASSYTSGEQFF. Here the CDR3 DNA reads TGTGCCAGCAGTTACACTAGCGGTGAGCAGTTCTTC.

This clone turned up a few times. Other nucleotide sequences from this sample produce the same CDR3. This chain connects TRBV7-9 to TRBJ1-2, with D possibly matching TRBD1 (6 bases). This CDR3 is built from 13 residues. With 5 bases removed from V and 2 bases from J, the gap between germline ends came to 9 bases. The V gene's germline CDR1 is SEHNR and CDR2 FQNEAQ (reference sequence). CDR3 sequence reads: CASSPGQNYGYTF. CDR3 coding DNA: TGTGCCAGCAGCCCCGGACAGAACTATGGCTACACCTTC.

The rearrangement joins TRBV10-3 to TRBJ2-7; 12 nucleotides align to TRBD2. Germline-derived CDR1 and CDR2 are ENHRY and SYGVKD. V shed 10 bases and J 1 base; nucleotides not matched to a gene: 14. This CDR3 is built from 17 residues. DNA for the CDR3: TGTGCCACGCGGACTAGCGGGACCGGGTCGAGGTCCTACGAGCAGTACTTC. It specifies CATRTSGTGSRSYEQYF.

This clone appeared once. The chain recombines TRBV11-3 with TRBJ2-1, with 7 nucleotides matching TRBD2. Germline V CDR1 and CDR2: SGHNT, YENEEA. The CDR3 extends over 16 amino acids. V dropped 5 bases and J dropped 0; count of bases not matched to a gene: 7. The CDR3 protein is CASSPPRGSSYNEQFF. The CDR3 coding sequence is TGTGCCAGCAGCCCGCCGCGGGGGAGCTCCTACAATGAGCAGTTCTTC.

The rearrangement uses TRBV28 and TRBJ1-2; 8 nucleotides align to TRBD1. The CDR3 covers 14 residues. Germline loops: CDR1 MDHEN, CDR2 SYDVKM. The V segment lost 7 bases and the J segment 2 bases; nucleotides outside the gene matches: 6. The CDR3 nucleotides read TGTGCCAGCACCCGACAGGGGTGGAACTATGGCTACACCTTC. Amino acid sequence: CASTRQGWNYGYTF.

The V call is TRBV5-6, the J call TRBJ1-2, with TRBD1 matching 7 bases. This CDR3 has 14 residues. Germline CDR1 and CDR2: SGHDT and YYEEEE. Germline trimming cut 4 bases from V and 6 bases from J; bases unmatched to any gene: 9. The CDR3 DNA reads TGTGCCAGCAGCGACAAACAGGGGCGTGATGGCTACACCTTC. Protein product: CASSDKQGRDGYTF. Filled out from reference TRBV5-6 and TRBJ1-2, the complete variable domain reads DAGVTQSPTHLIKTRGQQVTLRCSPKSGHDTVSWYQQALGQGPQFIFQYYEEEERQRGNFPDRFSGHQFPNYSSELNVNALLLGDSALYLCASSDKQGRDGYTFGSGTRLTVV.

This clone was counted a few times. This rearrangement joins TRBV6-6 to TRBJ2-7; 7 positions agree with TRBD2. After removal of 6 bases from V and 4 bases from J, the junction contained 9 bases not matched to a gene. Germline CDR1 MNHNY, CDR2 SVGAGI (reference sequence). The CDR3 runs 14 residues. The CDR3 loop reads CASSSTSFGYEQYF. The DNA for the CDR3 is TGTGCCAGCAGCTCGACTAGCTTTGGGTACGAGCAGTACTTC.

There are a few counts of this clone. The genes are TRBV27 and TRBJ2-1; 7 nucleotides agree with TRBD1. V trimming: 3 bases; J trimming: 1 base; junction bases outside the gene matches: 3. The CDR3 has 15 residues. CDR1 is MNHEY and CDR2 is SMNVEV in the germline V gene (reference sequence). In nucleotides, the CDR3 is TGTGCCAGCAGTTTCGAACAGGGGTCCTACAATGAGCAGTTCTTC. Its translation: CASSFEQGSYNEQFF.

The chain couples TRBV11-3 to TRBJ1-1; a possible D gene is TRBD1 (5 bases). Germline CDR1 is SGHNT and CDR2 is YENEEA. Trimming left V 5 bases short and J 1 base short, with 11 bases between. CDR3 length equals 14 residues. CDR3 amino acids: CASSHNRQNTEAFF. As DNA, the CDR3 is TGTGCCAGCAGCCATAACAGGCAGAACACTGAAGCTTTCTTT.

This rearrangement joins TRBV28 to TRBJ2-3; a possible D gene is TRBD2 (7 bases). The germline CDR1 and CDR2 sequences are MDHEN and SYDVKM. Trimming cost V 6 bases and J 3 bases, with 16 bases left between them. The CDR3 sequence is 15 residues long. CDR3 loop: CASSGGGAATDTQYF. CDR3 sequence (DNA): TGTGCCAGCAGCGGAGGGGGGGCAGCGACAGATACGCAGTATTTT.

With respect to this clone: The identical CDR3 is also encoded by other nucleotide sequences in the sample. The DNA of the CDR3 is TGTGCCAGTAGTATCGAGACTAGCGGGAGCAATGAGCAGTTCTTC. It encodes CASSIETSGSNEQFF. This chain joins TRBV19 and TRBJ2-1, with 12 bases identical to TRBD2. The germline V gene has CDR1 LNHDA and CDR2 SQIVND (reference sequence). The CDR3 extends over 15 amino acids. Unmatched junction bases numbered 3, after V lost 3 bases and J lost 6 bases.